The 14 T cell receptor beta chains below were found in one sample sequenced in a study of blood T cell repertoires in COVID-19. Assay: immunoSEQ multiplex PCR; the TCRdb copy retains only in-frame clones and omits some. Here the sample spans under 500,000 clones, approximately 90% being singletons. Sequenced sample: peripheral blood. All receptors come from a woman aged 25 to 39 with acute or convalescent COVID-19.

The chain combines TRBV5-5 with TRBJ2-2; 9 bases are shared with TRBD2. V dropped 2 bases and J dropped 4; count of bases not matched to a gene: 12. Germline values: CDR1 SGHKS, CDR2 YYEKEE (reference sequence). This CDR3 comprises 18 residues. The CDR3 DNA reads TGTGCCAGCAGCTTTGGACCCCCGAGGCGGGGGGGCACCGGGGAGCTGTTTTTT. Protein: CASSFGPPRRGGTGELFF.

The chain combines TRBV4-2 with TRBJ1-5, with 8 bases identical to TRBD1. Germline lookup yields CDR1 LGHNA and CDR2 YNFKEQ. There are 13 residues in the CDR3. With 4 bases clipped from V and 7 bases from J, the junction kept 3 bases outside the gene matches. The CDR3, as DNA: TGTGCCAGCAGCCCCCGACAGGGGCAGCCCCAGCATTTT. Protein sequence: CASSPRQGQPQHF.

J is TRBJ1-4 and V is TRBV19, with D maybe TRBD2 (5 bases). The J call may be incorrect, as the DNA end agrees better with TRBJ2-2. Germline V gene lookup returns CDR1 LNHDA and CDR2 SQIVND (reference sequence). The CDR3 has 12 residues. The CDR3 sequence: CASSPGLGELFF. CDR3 bases: TGTGCCAGTAGCCCCGGACTCGGGGAGCTGTTTTTT.

The chain employs TRBV5-1 and TRBJ2-1, with D possibly matching TRBD1 (7 bases). This CDR3 comprises 13 residues. V shed 5 bases and J shed 6 bases, with 12 bases lying between them. The germline gives CDR1 SGHRS, CDR2 YFSETQ. This chain's CDR3 is CASSTQGGNEQFF. CDR3 DNA sequence: TGCGCCAGCAGTACGCAGGGGGGCAATGAGCAGTTCTTC.

V usage is TRBV5-4 and J usage is TRBJ1-4; D is unclear. CDR1 is SGHNT and CDR2 is YYREEE in the germline V gene (reference sequence). V lost 2 bases and J 8 bases, leaving 10 bases between the germline ends. The CDR3 covers 13 residues. For the CDR3, the DNA is TGTGCCAGCAGCTTCCGTGGAGGCGAAAAACTGTTTTTT. Translation gives CASSFRGGEKLFF.

This chain connects TRBV28 to TRBJ1-5, with D unclear. CDR3 length: 13 amino acids. CDR1 and CDR2 from the germline V gene are MDHEN and SYDVKM. V was clipped by 4 bases and J by 0 bases, with 4 bases between them. The CDR3 sequence is CASSYGSNQPQHF. The CDR3 bases are TGTGCCAGCAGTTACGGTAGCAATCAGCCCCAGCATTTT.

This chain joins TRBV5-6 and TRBJ2-5, with D possibly matching TRBD1 (6 bases). The germline gives CDR1 SGHDT, CDR2 YYEEEE. CDR3 length: 19 residues. V was trimmed by 2 bases and J by 2 bases, leaving 25 bases between them. The DNA of the CDR3 is TGTGCCAGCAGCTTCGGAGACAGGCGGCATGGAAGGCAACAAGAGACCCAGTACTTC. Its translation is CASSFGDRRHGRQQETQYF.

The CDR3 spells CASSTEDRGTPETQYF. In DNA form, the CDR3 reads TGTGCCAGCTCAACGGAGGACAGGGGTACCCCGGAGACCCAGTACTTC. The chain uses TRBV18 and TRBJ2-5, with 9 bases fitting TRBD1. Unmatched junction bases numbered 12, after V lost 5 bases and J lost 5 bases. The length of the CDR3 is 16 residues. The germline V gene encodes CDR1 KGHSH and CDR2 LQKENI.

V usage is TRBV6-5 and J usage is TRBJ1-6; a possible D gene is TRBD1 (5 bases). The germline CDR1 and CDR2 sequences are MNHEY and SVGAGI. The CDR3 consists of 15 residues. V dropped 7 bases and J dropped 8 bases, with 18 bases sitting between them. CDR3 in DNA: TGTGCCAGCACCCGAGACAGCTTACTTTATTCACCCCTCCACTTT. It translates to CASTRDSLLYSPLHF.

V gene TRBV18 combines with J gene TRBJ2-3, with 9 bases matching TRBD2. V shed 4 bases, J shed 5 bases, and the junction held 7 bases outside the gene matches. In germline, CDR1 is KGHSH, CDR2 LQKENI. The CDR3 is made up of 15 amino acids. CDR3 DNA: TGTGCCAGCTCACAAGCGGGGGGCCCAATAGATACGCAGTATTTT. It is translated as CASSQAGGPIDTQYF.

Notes on this clone: Other DNA sequences in the same sample also yield this CDR3. The chain carries TRBV6-5 and TRBJ1-5; TRBD1 aligns across 7 bases. CDR3 size: 14 residues. Germline lookup yields CDR1 MNHEY and CDR2 SVGAGI. The V and J ends lost 4 bases and 7 bases, in that order; junction bases with no gene match: 7. CDR3 bases: TGTGCCAGCAGTTGGGACAGATACGTCCAGCCCCAGCATTTT. The encoded protein is CASSWDRYVQPQHF.

This clone was counted a single time. The chain uses TRBV30 and TRBJ1-6; 9 nucleotides line up with TRBD1. The CDR3 is 12 amino acids. Germline V lookup: CDR1 GTSNPN, CDR2 SVGIG (reference sequence). The V segment lost 7 bases and the J segment 7 bases; nucleotides outside the gene matches: 2. The CDR3 DNA follows: TGTGCCTCGGGACAGGGAAATTCACCCCTCCACTTT. This sequence encodes CASGQGNSPLHF.

The genes are TRBV3-1 (or the pseudogene TRBV3-2) and TRBJ2-3; TRBD1 is a possible D gene (6 bases). Germline V gene lookup returns CDR1 LGHDT and CDR2 YNNKEL (reference sequence). V lost 3 bases to trimming and J lost 1 base, with 11 bases between them. The CDR3 contains 15 residues. Written as DNA, the CDR3 is TGTGCCAGCAGCCACCGGGACACCCGCACAGATACGCAGTATTTT. It translates to CASSHRDTRTDTQYF.

The chain carries TRBV9 and TRBJ2-2; 11 bases align to TRBD2. Looked up from germline, CDR1 is SGDLS and CDR2 is YYNGEE. The V gene end was trimmed by 2 bases and the J gene end by 4 bases; junction bases not matched to a gene: 7. This CDR3 region has 17 residues. DNA for the CDR3: TGTGCCAGCAGCGTTACCGGGACTAGCGGAGCCACCGGGGAGCTGTTTTTT. Translated: CASSVTGTSGATGELFF.